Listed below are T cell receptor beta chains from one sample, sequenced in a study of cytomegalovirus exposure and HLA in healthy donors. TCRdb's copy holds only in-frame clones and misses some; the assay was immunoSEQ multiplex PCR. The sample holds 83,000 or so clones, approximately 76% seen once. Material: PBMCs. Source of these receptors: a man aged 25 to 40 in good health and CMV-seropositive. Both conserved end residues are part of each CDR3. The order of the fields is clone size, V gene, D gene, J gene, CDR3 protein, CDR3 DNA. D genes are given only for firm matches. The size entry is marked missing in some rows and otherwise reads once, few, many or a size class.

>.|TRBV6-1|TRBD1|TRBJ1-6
CASSYQGDNSPLHF
TGTGCCAGCAGTTATCAGGGGGATAATTCACCCCTCCACTTT
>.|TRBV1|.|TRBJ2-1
CTSSLRWSSYNEQFF
TGCACCAGCAGCCTCCGGTGGAGCTCCTACAATGAGCAGTTCTTC
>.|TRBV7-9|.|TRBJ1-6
CASSLWAGRYNSPLHF
TGTGCCAGCAGCCTGTGGGCAGGGAGGTATAATTCACCCCTCCACTTT
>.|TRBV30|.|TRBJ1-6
CAWSGLWGTAGSPLHF
TGTGCCTGGAGTGGACTATGGGGGACTGCTGGTTCACCCCTCCACTTT
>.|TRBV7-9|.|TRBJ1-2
CASSLDFMGYTF
TGTGCCAGCAGCTTAGATTTCATGGGCTACACCTTC
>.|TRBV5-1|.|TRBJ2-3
CASSFPVRVHKEPPDTQYF
TGCGCCAGCAGCTTCCCCGTCCGGGTCCACAAGGAGCCTCCAGATACGCAGTATTTT
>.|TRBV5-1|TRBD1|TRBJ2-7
CASSFMDRVYEQYF
TGCGCCAGCAGCTTTATGGACAGGGTCTACGAGCAGTACTTC
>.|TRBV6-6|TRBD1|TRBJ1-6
CASSTGGESPPLHF
TGTGCCAGCAGTACAGGGGGCGAGAGCCCACCCCTCCACTTT
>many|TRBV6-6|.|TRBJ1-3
CASSQGQTGNTIYF
TGTGCCAGCAGCCAGGGTCAAACTGGAAACACCATATATTTT
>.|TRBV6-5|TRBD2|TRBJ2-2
CASAGGRSGELFF
TGTGCCAGCGCGGGGGGGCGGTCAGGGGAGCTGTTTTTT
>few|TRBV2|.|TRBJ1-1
CASSESMQGGTEAFF
TGTGCCAGCAGTGAATCGATGCAGGGAGGCACTGAAGCTTTCTTT
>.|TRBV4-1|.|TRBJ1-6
CASSQDRGSPSPLHF
TGCGCCAGCAGCCAAGACAGGGGAAGCCCTTCACCCCTCCACTTT
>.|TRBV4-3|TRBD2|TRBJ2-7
CASSLQRGPNYEQYF
TGCGCCAGCAGCCTACAGCGGGGGCCTAACTACGAGCAGTACTTC
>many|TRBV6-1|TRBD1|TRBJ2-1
CASTGQDYNEQFF
TGTGCCAGCACTGGACAGGACTACAATGAGCAGTTCTTC
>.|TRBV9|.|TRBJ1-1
CASSQPGPGAPNHLGTEAFF
TGTGCCAGCAGCCAGCCCGGTCCAGGGGCCCCAAATCACTTGGGCACTGAAGCTTTCTTT
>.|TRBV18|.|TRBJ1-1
CASSPPTESNTEAFF
TGTGCCAGCTCACCACCGACAGAATCGAACACTGAAGCTTTCTTT
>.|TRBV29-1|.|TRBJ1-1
CSASDSPALNTEAFF
TGCAGCGCCTCGGACAGCCCCGCTCTAAACACTGAAGCTTTCTTT
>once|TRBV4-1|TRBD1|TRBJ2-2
CASSQPGTGAGELFF
TGCGCCAGCAGCCAACCCGGGACAGGGGCCGGGGAGCTGTTTTTT
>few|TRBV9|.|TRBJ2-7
CASSASSSGEQYF
TGTGCCAGCAGCGCCTCATCTAGTGGTGAGCAGTACTTC
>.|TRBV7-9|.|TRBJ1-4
CSSSETLLGKLFF
TGTTCCAGCAGCGAGACTTTACTAGGAAAACTGTTTTTT
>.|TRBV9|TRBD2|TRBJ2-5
CASSPRGGEETQYF
TGTGCCAGCAGCCCGCGGGGGGGCGAAGAGACCCAGTACTTC
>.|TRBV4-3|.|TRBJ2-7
CASSLRGQYF
TGCGCCAGCAGCCTCAGGGGGCAGTACTTC
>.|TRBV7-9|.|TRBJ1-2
CSSSKEAQGYTF
TGTTCCAGCAGCAAAGAGGCGCAAGGCTACACCTTC
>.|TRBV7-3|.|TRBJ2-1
CASSLIAGGGDEQFF
TGTGCCAGCAGCTTAATAGCAGGCGGCGGGGATGAGCAGTTCTTC
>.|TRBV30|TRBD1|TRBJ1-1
CAFLDRDLEAFF
TGTGCCTTCCTGGACAGGGACCTTGAAGCTTTCTTT
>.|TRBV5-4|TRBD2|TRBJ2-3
CASSWRGGGTDTQYF
TGTGCCAGCAGCTGGCGGGGGGGTGGCACAGATACGCAGTATTTT
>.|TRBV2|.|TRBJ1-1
CASSRGDSTLTEAFF
TGTGCCAGCAGTCGGGGGGACTCCACCCTCACTGAAGCTTTCTTT
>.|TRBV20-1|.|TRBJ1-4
CSATTEKLFF
TGCAGTGCCACGACAGAAAAACTGTTTTTT
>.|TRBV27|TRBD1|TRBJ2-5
CASRLRDRGQETQYF
TGTGCCAGCAGGCTCCGGGACAGGGGACAAGAGACCCAGTACTTC
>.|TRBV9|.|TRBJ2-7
CASSSGPYAEQYF
TGTGCCAGCAGTTCTGGGCCTTACGCGGAGCAGTACTTC
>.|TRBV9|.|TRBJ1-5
CASGLGDGGGNQPQHF
TGTGCCAGCGGACTTGGGGACGGGGGGGGCAATCAGCCCCAGCATTTT
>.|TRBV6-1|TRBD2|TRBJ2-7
CASSEGVQGGYEQYF
TGTGCCAGCAGTGAAGGGGTCCAGGGAGGGTACGAGCAGTACTTC
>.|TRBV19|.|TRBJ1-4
CASSLNDATNEKLFF
TGTGCCAGTAGCCTAAACGATGCAACTAATGAAAAACTGTTTTTT
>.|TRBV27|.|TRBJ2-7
CASSLLGLALNEQYF
TGTGCCAGCAGTTTATTGGGTCTAGCGTTGAACGAGCAGTACTTC
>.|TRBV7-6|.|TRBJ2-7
CASSPGVNAYEQYF
TGTGCCAGCAGCCCGGGGGTGAATGCCTACGAGCAGTACTTC
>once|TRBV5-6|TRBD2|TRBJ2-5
CASSITSGGFGETQYF
TGTGCCAGCAGCATAACTAGCGGGGGGTTTGGGGAGACCCAGTACTTC
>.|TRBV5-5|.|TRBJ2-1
CASSLSRRDELYEQFF
TGTGCCAGCAGCTTGTCCCGCAGGGATGAGCTCTATGAGCAGTTCTTC
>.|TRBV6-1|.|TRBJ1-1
CASSEGQLYGVENTEAFF
TGTGCCAGCAGTGAAGGGCAGCTCTACGGGGTAGAGAACACTGAAGCTTTCTTT
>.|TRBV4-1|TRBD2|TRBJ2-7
CASSPRSLAGGPRVYEQYF
TGCGCCAGCAGCCCCAGGTCTCTAGCGGGGGGGCCGCGGGTCTACGAGCAGTACTTC
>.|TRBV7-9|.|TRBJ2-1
CASSERGNSYNEQFF
TGTGCCAGCAGCGAAAGGGGAAACTCCTACAATGAGCAGTTCTTC
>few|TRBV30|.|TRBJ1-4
CAWSVSATNEKLFF
TGTGCCTGGAGTGTGTCCGCAACTAATGAAAAACTGTTTTTT